This T cell receptor (beta chain) emerged from a study of PD-1 blockade in classical Hodgkin lymphoma. The time point: cycle 4 day 1 (C4D1), after about 6 weeks of nivolumab. Relapse was seen in all patients after autologous stem cell transplantation, and brentuximab vedotin exposure was variable. About this clone: Its antigen is currently unknown.

TCRdb's copy holds only in-frame clones and misses some; the assay was immunoSEQ multiplex PCR. The table has about 47,000 clones, 60% to 80% seen once. Regarding the study as a whole: Baseline TCR diversity was reportedly lower in newly diagnosed patients than healthy donors. Still unresolved is the cause of the repertoire differences, which may be disease activity or prior therapy. Whereas CD4+ TCR diversity had risen significantly by C4D1, CD8+ TCR diversity had not. After ASCT, patients who started nivolumab under 1 year later were excluded.

Between the trimmed V and J ends, which lost 5 bases and 0 bases, there was a span of 13 bases. The CDR3 is 15 amino acids. Germline V gives CDR1 MGHDK, CDR2 SYGVNS. The sequencing used peripheral blood mononuclear cells (PBMCs), collected before the fourth cycle of nivolumab. This chain connects TRBV25-1 to TRBJ1-1; D may be TRBD1 (5 bases). The TCR sequence derives from a human donor with classical Hodgkin lymphoma. In nucleotides, the CDR3 is TGTGCCAGCAGTCCCCAGGGACGGATGAACACTGAAGCTTTCTTT. It codes for CASSPQGRMNTEAFF. The whole variable domain, remainder taken from reference TRBV25-1 and TRBJ1-1, is EADIYQTPRYLVIGTGKKITLECSQTMGHDKMYWYQQDPGMELHLIHYSYGVNSTEKGDLSSESTVSRIRTEHFPLTLESARPSHTSQYLCASSPQGRMNTEAFFGQGTRLTVV.